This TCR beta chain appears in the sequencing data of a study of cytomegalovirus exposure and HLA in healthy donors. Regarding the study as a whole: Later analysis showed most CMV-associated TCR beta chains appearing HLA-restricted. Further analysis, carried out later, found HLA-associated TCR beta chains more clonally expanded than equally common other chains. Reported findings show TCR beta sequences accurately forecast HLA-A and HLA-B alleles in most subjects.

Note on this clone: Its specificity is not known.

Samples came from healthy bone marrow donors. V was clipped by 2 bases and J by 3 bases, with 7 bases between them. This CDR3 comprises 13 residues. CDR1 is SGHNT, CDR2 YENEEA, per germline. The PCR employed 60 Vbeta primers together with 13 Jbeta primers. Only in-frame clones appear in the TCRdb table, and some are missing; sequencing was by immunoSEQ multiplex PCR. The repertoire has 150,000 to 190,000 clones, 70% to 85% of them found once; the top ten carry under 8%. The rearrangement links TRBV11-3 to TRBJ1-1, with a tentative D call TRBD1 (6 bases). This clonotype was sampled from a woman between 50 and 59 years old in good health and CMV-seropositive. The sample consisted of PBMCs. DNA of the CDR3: TGTGCCAGCAGCTTATCAGGGGACACTGAAGCTTTCTTT. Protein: CASSLSGDTEAFF.